The 32 T cell receptor beta chains reported below all come from one sample, sequenced in a study of shared clonotypes between healthy human individuals. The repertoire was sequenced with immunoSEQ multiplex PCR; TCRdb's copy has only in-frame clones and lacks some. Seen here are some 2.4 million clones, more than 85% observed once, and the top ten hold about 0.34%. The sequenced material came from naive CD4+ T cells from PBMCs. Subset in this sample: CD45RA+ positively selected. Every receptor here comes from a man aged 18 to 35 in good health. Some clones in this sample may be carry-over from other donors' samples.

The rearrangement links TRBV20-1 to TRBJ1-1; 7 bases are shared with TRBD1. V shed 6 bases, J shed 11 bases, and the junction held 9 bases outside the gene matches. CDR1 is DFQATT, CDR2 SNEGSKA, per germline (reference sequence). The CDR3 totals 11 residues. This CDR3 is CSARGGRAAFF. DNA of the CDR3: TGCAGTGCCAGGGGGGGCAGGGCCGCTTTCTTT.

The rearrangement links TRBV28 to TRBJ1-2; 7 nucleotides match TRBD1. CDR1 and CDR2 from the germline V gene are MDHEN and SYDVKM. V gave up 6 bases and J gave up 7 bases; unmatched junction bases: 5. The CDR3 covers 12 residues. The DNA for the CDR3 is TGTGCCAGCAGGGGAGGGGGCCTTGGCTACACCTTC. Its translation is CASRGGGLGYTF.

Note on this clone: A junction boundary mismatches the germline segment, possibly from a read error. The DNA of the CDR3 is TGTGCCAGCAGCTTGCGGACTAGCGGGACGTCCTTC. Its protein product is CASSLRTSGTSF. The chain employs TRBV11-2 and TRBJ2-7; 12 nucleotides align to TRBD2. The CDR3 loop spans 12 amino acids. Per germline, CDR1 SGHAT and CDR2 FQNNGV.

The gene calls are TRBV7-2 and TRBJ2-7, with TRBD1 matching over 7 bases. CDR1 and CDR2 (germline): SGHTA, FQGNSA. Trimming at V came to 5 bases and at J to 3 bases, leaving 7 bases not matched to a gene. The CDR3 has 14 amino acids. This chain's CDR3 is CASSQDRSNYEQYF. Here the CDR3 DNA reads TGTGCCAGCAGCCAGGACAGGAGTAACTACGAGCAGTACTTC.

V is TRBV10-1 and J is TRBJ1-6, with D uncertain. The CDR3 length is 13 residues. Germline CDR1 WNHNN, CDR2 SYGVQD (reference sequence). Trimming pared 7 bases from V and 9 bases from J, leaving 13 bases between. The chain's CDR3 is CASTAELSSPLHF. The CDR3 DNA reads as TGCGCCAGCACGGCCGAACTTTCTTCACCCCTCCACTTT.

The chain couples TRBV6-6 to TRBJ2-7; 9 nucleotides line up with TRBD1. CDR3 length: 14 amino acids. CDR1 is MNHNY and CDR2 is SVGAGI in the germline V gene (reference sequence). The junction had 9 bases not matched to a gene; V was cut back by 6 bases and J by 6 bases. CDR3 residues: CASRQPLDRGEQYF. Written as DNA, the CDR3 is TGTGCCAGCAGACAACCCTTGGACAGGGGCGAGCAGTACTTC.

This clone has only one observation. The rearrangement links TRBV2 to TRBJ2-1, with 12 bases fitting TRBD2. After removal of 1 base from V and 5 bases from J, the junction contained 0 bases not matched to a gene. The CDR3 runs to 15 residues. Germline V lookup: CDR1 SNHLY, CDR2 FYNNEI. The CDR3 sequence: CASSEGLAGDNEQFF. Written as DNA, the CDR3 is TGTGCCAGCAGTGAAGGACTAGCGGGAGACAATGAGCAGTTCTTC.

The genes are TRBV5-4 and TRBJ2-5; D possibly corresponds to TRBD2 (5 bases). Trimming pared 3 bases from V and 5 bases from J, leaving 20 bases between. Germline V gives CDR1 SGHNT, CDR2 YYREEE (reference sequence). CDR3 length equals 16 residues. The chain's CDR3 is CASSSSDYYAAETQYF. The CDR3 coding sequence is TGTGCCAGCAGCTCCAGCGACTACTATGCGGCGGAGACCCAGTACTTC.

The chain uses TRBV6-5 and TRBJ1-5, with D tentatively TRBD1 (6 bases). The CDR3 covers 13 residues. The V end was cut by 6 bases, the J end by 6 bases, with 12 bases between. The V gene's germline CDR1 is MNHEY and CDR2 SVGAGI. CDR3 bases: TGTGCCAGCAGAACAGGGCTGGGTCAGCCCCAGCATTTT. Its protein is CASRTGLGQPQHF.

This clone was seen once. The V and J genes are TRBV6-5 and TRBJ2-7; the D gene is possibly TRBD2 (5 bases). Germline CDR1 reads MNHEY; CDR2 reads SVGAGI. The CDR3 is made up of 15 amino acids. Between the trimmed V and J ends, which lost 4 bases and 3 bases, there was a span of 16 bases. The chain's CDR3 is CASSSDVPGNYEQYF. The CDR3 DNA reads TGTGCCAGCAGTTCGGACGTACCGGGGAACTACGAGCAGTACTTC.

This clone was observed once. This chain links TRBV5-4 with TRBJ2-5; 8 bases agree with TRBD1. The CDR3 loop spans 15 amino acids. V was clipped by 4 bases and J by 5 bases; unmatched bases: 10. Germline CDR1 SGHNT, CDR2 YYREEE (reference sequence). The CDR3 DNA reads as TGTGCCAGCAGCGTCGGACAGGGTTCTATGGAGACCCAGTACTTC. Translated, it gives CASSVGQGSMETQYF.

V and J are TRBV5-1 and TRBJ2-1; D unresolved. CDR1 and CDR2 from the germline V gene are SGHRS and YFSETQ. There are 14 residues in the CDR3. Trimming removed 1 base from V and 1 base from J, with 6 bases in between. CDR3 loop: CASSLPLSYNEQFF. CDR3 nucleotides: TGCGCCAGCAGCTTGCCTCTTTCCTACAATGAGCAGTTCTTC.

Concerning this clone: The identical CDR3 is also encoded by other nucleotide sequences in the sample. The CDR3 loop is CASSLTVSSYEQYF. The DNA of the CDR3 is TGCGCCAGCAGCTTAACGGTGAGCTCCTACGAGCAGTACTTC. The rearrangement joins TRBV5-1 to TRBJ2-7, with no clear D. Germline values: CDR1 SGHRS, CDR2 YFSETQ. Trimming shortened V by 2 bases and J by 0 bases, and 9 bases separated the two germline ends. The CDR3 loop spans 14 amino acids. Combining the CDR3 with reference TRBV5-1 and TRBJ2-7 gives the whole variable domain KAGVTQTPRYLIKTRGQQVTLSCSPISGHRSVSWYQQTPGQGLQFLFEYFSETQRNKGNFPGRFSGRQFSNSRSEMNVSTLELGDSALYLCASSLTVSSYEQYFGPGTRLTVT.

The V and J genes are TRBV6-5 and TRBJ2-7; D not certain. This CDR3 region has 12 residues. Trimming pared 2 bases from V and 5 bases from J, leaving 7 bases between. Germline assignment: CDR1 MNHEY and CDR2 SVGAGI. The CDR3 bases are TGTGCCAGCAGTTACCTCGGCCACGAGCAGTACTTC. Encoded protein: CASSYLGHEQYF.

V is TRBV5-1 and J is TRBJ2-1; 9 bases map to TRBD2. V was clipped by 2 bases and J by 5 bases; unmatched bases: 2. The CDR3 spans 14 residues. The germline V gene has CDR1 SGHRS and CDR2 YFSETQ. The CDR3 bases are TGCGCCAGCAGCTTTAGCGGGGGAGACAATGAGCAGTTCTTC. This gives the protein CASSFSGGDNEQFF.

This clone occurred a few times. The chain couples TRBV28 to TRBJ1-5, with D possibly TRBD1 on 6 matching bases. The CDR3 extends over 15 amino acids. Germline V gene data show CDR1 as MDHEN and CDR2 as SYDVKM. Trimming cost V 4 bases and J 1 base, with 11 bases left between them. This CDR3 is CASSSRGLSNQPQHF. Here the CDR3 DNA reads TGTGCCAGCAGTTCCAGGGGATTGAGCAATCAGCCCCAGCATTTT. The whole variable domain, filled in from reference TRBV28 and TRBJ1-5, reads DVKVTQSSRYLVKRTGEKVFLECVQDMDHENMFWYRQDPGLGLRLIYFSYDVKMKEKGDIPEGYSVSREKKERFSLILESASTNQTSMYLCASSSRGLSNQPQHFGDGTRLSIL.

The chain carries TRBV28 and TRBJ1-1; 7 nucleotides match TRBD1. Germline CDR1 reads MDHEN; CDR2 reads SYDVKM. Losses at the gene ends were 7 bases for V and 4 bases for J; bases not matched to a gene: 9. The CDR3 consists of 14 residues. The CDR3 sequence: CASMPGGEGTEAFF. In DNA, the CDR3 is TGTGCCAGCATGCCAGGGGGGGAAGGCACTGAAGCTTTCTTT.

The chain is built from TRBV28 and TRBJ2-7; TRBD1 matches 7 bases. The CDR3 is 17 amino acids. Germline values: CDR1 MDHEN, CDR2 SYDVKM. V lost 5 bases and J lost 0; bases outside the gene matches: 13. In DNA form, the CDR3 reads TGTGCCAGCAGTCCGAACCGAGGGACAGCTAACTCCTACGAGCAGTACTTC. This translates into CASSPNRGTANSYEQYF.

The V gene is TRBV28, the J gene TRBJ2-3; 7 bases are shared with TRBD2. J was trimmed by 9 bases and V by 3 bases; bases with no gene match: 6. The CDR3 has 13 amino acids. Germline V gene data show CDR1 as MDHEN and CDR2 as SYDVKM. The CDR3 region has the DNA TGTGCCAGCAGTTTGGCGGGAGTAGGAACGCAGTATTTT. Translation gives CASSLAGVGTQYF.

The chain joins TRBV15 to TRBJ1-1; D gene unclear. CDR3 size: 15 residues. CDR1 and CDR2 from the germline V gene are LNHNV and YYDKDF (reference sequence). Between the trimmed V and J ends, which lost 4 bases and 6 bases, there was a span of 18 bases. CDR3 DNA: TGTGCCACCAGCAACCCATCGTCCACGACATCTGAAGCTTTCTTT. This gives the protein CATSNPSSTTSEAFF.

This rearrangement joins TRBV6-5 to TRBJ1-1; D gene unclear. The CDR3 runs 15 residues. The germline gives CDR1 MNHEY, CDR2 SVGAGI. Trimming took off 0 bases at V and 2 bases at J, with 10 bases between the two ends. In DNA form, the CDR3 reads TGTGCCAGCAGTTACTCGACCGGTTTCAACACTGAAGCTTTCTTT. Amino acids: CASSYSTGFNTEAFF.

This chain joins TRBV30 and TRBJ2-5; no clear D gene. V was trimmed by 2 bases and J by 5 bases, leaving 12 bases between them. From germline, CDR1 is GTSNPN and CDR2 SVGIG (reference sequence). This CDR3 spans 13 amino acids. The CDR3 reads CAWSRDVGETQYF. The CDR3 coding sequence is TGTGCCTGGAGTCGTGATGTGGGTGAGACCCAGTACTTC.

V usage is TRBV6-5 and J usage is TRBJ1-2; the D is unclear. The CDR3 spans 11 residues. Germline assignment: CDR1 MNHEY and CDR2 SVGAGI. Trimming removed 6 bases at V and 6 bases at J, with 8 bases between. CDR3 residues: CASRTLDGYTF. In DNA, the CDR3 is TGTGCCAGCAGGACCTTGGATGGCTACACCTTC.

The gene calls are TRBV19 and TRBJ1-2, with unresolved D. The V gene lost 6 bases and the J gene lost 8 bases, with 19 bases spanning the gap. CDR1 and CDR2 (germline): LNHDA, SQIVND (reference sequence). This CDR3 has 14 residues. Here the CDR3 DNA reads TGTGCCAGTAGAACTAGTCCCTCTTTTGGGGGCTACACCTTC. Protein product: CASRTSPSFGGYTF.

J is TRBJ1-1 and V is TRBV6-1; tentatively, D is TRBD1 (5 bases). V was shortened by 4 bases and J by 10 bases, with 16 bases between the two germline ends. CDR1 and CDR2 from the germline V gene are MNHNS and SASEGT. The CDR3 has 13 residues. The CDR3 DNA reads as TGTGCCAGCAGTGCTTCCAGGGCGAAGGGAGCTTTCTTT. Encoded protein: CASSASRAKGAFF.

Comment on this clone: The sample carries other DNA sequences with the same CDR3. The chain couples TRBV19 to TRBJ2-5; TRBD1 matches 7 bases. The CDR3 sequence is 13 residues long. V shed 7 bases and J 2 bases; nucleotides not matched to a gene: 4. Germline CDR1 and CDR2: LNHDA and SQIVND (reference sequence). The CDR3 here is CASTRTGQETQYF. The CDR3 region has the DNA TGTGCCAGTACCCGGACAGGTCAAGAGACCCAGTACTTC.

The chain couples TRBV5-6 to TRBJ1-4, with D possibly matching TRBD1 (5 bases). The CDR3 is 16 amino acids. Per germline, CDR1 SGHDT and CDR2 YYEEEE. V was trimmed by 0 bases and J by 0 bases, leaving 9 bases between them. The CDR3 reads CASSLGGAATNEKLFF. Here the CDR3 DNA reads TGTGCCAGCAGCTTGGGTGGGGCCGCAACTAATGAAAAACTGTTTTTT.

The chain links TRBV7-2 to TRBJ1-2; D gene ambiguous. The germline V gene has CDR1 SGHTA and CDR2 FQGNSA. V dropped 0 bases and J dropped 6 bases, with 8 bases sitting between them. CDR3 length: 13 amino acids. The CDR3 DNA is TGTGCCAGCAGCTTAGCAGGGATCGATGGCTACACCTTC. Its translation is CASSLAGIDGYTF.

Points on this clone: Other DNA sequences within the sample encode an identical CDR3. The rearrangement joins TRBV5-1 to TRBJ2-5, with D possibly being TRBD1 or TRBD2 (5 bases each). The CDR3 runs to 13 residues. CDR1 is SGHRS and CDR2 is YFSETQ in the germline V gene. Trimming took off 1 base at V and 4 bases at J, with 8 bases between the two ends. The CDR3 DNA reads TGCGCCAGCAGCTTGTCAGGGAGAGAGACCCAGTACTTC. As protein: CASSLSGRETQYF.

The CDR3 DNA reads TGCGCCAGCAGCTATACTAGCGGAGAGCAGTACTTC. This sequence encodes CASSYTSGEQYF. The J gene is TRBJ2-7, the V gene TRBV5-1; 8 bases are a match to TRBD2. The CDR3 length is 12 residues. CDR1 is SGHRS and CDR2 is YFSETQ in the germline V gene. Unmatched junction bases numbered 3, after V lost 3 bases and J lost 7 bases.

The J gene is TRBJ2-5, the V gene TRBV19, with TRBD2 matching 10 bases. Germline V gene lookup returns CDR1 LNHDA and CDR2 SQIVND (reference sequence). The J segment lost 1 base and the V segment lost 3 bases, leaving 5 bases of the junction unmatched. The CDR3 consists of 16 residues. CDR3 DNA: TGTGCCAGTAGTATCCTAGCGGGAGTCGGCCAAGAGACCCAGTACTTC. Protein: CASSILAGVGQETQYF.

This chain joins TRBV11-2 and TRBJ1-3; D unresolved. In germline, CDR1 is SGHAT, CDR2 FQNNGV. The CDR3 is 14 amino acids. V lost 1 base and J lost 0, with 4 bases in between. The CDR3 protein is CASSLVLSGNTIYF. CDR3 coding DNA: TGTGCCAGCAGCTTAGTTCTCTCTGGAAACACCATATATTTT.